This T cell receptor beta chain was sequenced during a study of sequential checkpoint blockade in melanoma. Study at large: First-line arms were nivolumab then ipilimumab, or the reverse, randomized 1:1. Each arm's sequence ended with maintenance nivolumab.

V lost 7 bases and J lost 0; bases outside the gene matches: 11. CDR1 and CDR2 from the germline V gene are SGDLS and YYNGEE. This CDR3 has 16 residues. Documented treatment: randomized to nivolumab then ipilimumab (arm A) or the reverse (arm B). Patients had received no earlier DNA-damaging chemotherapy. From thawed PBMCs, live CD3+CD8+ cells negative for CD19 and CD56 were sorted. TCRdb's copy holds only in-frame clones and misses some; the assay was immunoSEQ multiplex PCR. The top ten clones hold around a tenth of a sample with tens of thousands of clones, approximately 78% of them seen once. The starting material was CD8+ T cells sorted from blood (inferred from file names), obtained from a patient given nivolumab and ipilimumab in sequence. The chain recombines TRBV9 with TRBJ2-3; TRBD2 aligns across 7 bases. The clonotype comes from a human donor with melanoma. CDR3 bases: TGTGCCAGCGGCCTTCAAACGGGAGGAAGCACAGATACGCAGTATTTT. Protein sequence: CASGLQTGGSTDTQYF.